This TCR beta chain appears in the sequencing data of a study of T-cell reconstitution after alpha-beta-depleted transplantation in children. A library of TCRbeta sequences, prepared with unique molecular identifiers, was generated. TCRdb fed the PCR reads into MiXCR, producing one record per CDR3 protein. Of roughly 300,000 distinct CDR3 sequences in the sample, around 10% are singletons; the top ten hold around a quarter. This clonotype was seen repeatedly, ten times or more. Germline V lookup: CDR1 SGHVS, CDR2 FNYEAQ. The CDR3 totals 15 residues. Trimming at V came to 6 bases and at J to 6 bases, leaving 10 bases not matched to a gene.

The sequence was collected from a male patient between 2 and 10 years old who had a stem cell transplant for chronic granulomatous disease, so the T cells may come from the graft donor. The chain uses TRBV7-6 and TRBJ2-7, with 11 bases identical to TRBD2. Source: peripheral blood, taken 180 days after TCRalphabeta/CD19-depleted stem cell transplant. CDR3 loop: CASSSTSGSLSEQYF. The CDR3 DNA sequence: TGTGCCAGCAGTTCAACTAGCGGGAGTTTGAGCGAGCAGTACTTC.